One sample yielded the 24 T cell receptor beta chains listed below, sequenced in a study of CXCR3-negative and CXCR3-positive naive CD8 T cells. Study-wide points: Hydrophobicity of TRB CDR3s was greater in CXCR3-positive naive cells than in CXCR3-negative naive cells.

The study made its TRB cDNA libraries by 5' RACE, adding UMI labels. With the 5' RACE reads reprocessed, TCRdb shows one record per CDR3 protein and no DNA. The specimen's table records some 110,000 distinct CDR3 sequences. For these receptors, no antigen is known. The sample consisted of naive CXCR3+ CD8+ T cells from blood. Regarding subset: CD45RO-CCR7+CD27+CD95- naive CD8+ T cells expressing CXCR3 (TNR3+). Receptors originate from a human donor in good health. Some clones in this sample may be carry-over from other donors' samples.

The genes are TRBV9 and TRBJ2-7; TCRdb names TRBD1, which stays unverified in the absence of DNA. The CDR3 has 14 residues. The germline CDR1 and CDR2 sequences are SGDLS and YYNGEE. The CDR3 loop reads CASSVGGQLYEQYF. Full variable domain (missing parts from reference TRBV9 and TRBJ2-7): DSGVTQTPKHLITATGQRVTLRCSPRSGDLSVYWYQQSLDQGLQFLIQYYNGEERAKGNILERFSAQQFPDLHSELNLSSLELGDSALYFCASSVGGQLYEQYFGPGTRLTVT.

The chain combines TRBV29-1 with TRBJ1-3; absent DNA, TCRdb's TRBD1 call cannot be checked. Germline CDR1 and CDR2: SQVTM and ANQGSEA. The CDR3 is 13 amino acids. The chain's CDR3 is CSVEESRTGTGQF. The variable domain in full, completed from reference TRBV29-1 and TRBJ1-3, reads SAVISQKPSRDICQRGTSLTIQCQVDSQVTMMFWYRQQPGQSLTLIATANQGSEATYESGFVIDKFPISRPNLTFSTLTVSNMSPEDSSIYLCSVEESRTGTGQFGEGSWLTVV.

The chain employs TRBV29-1 and TRBJ1-2. Germline-derived CDR1 and CDR2 are SQVTM and ANQGSEA. The length of the CDR3 is 11 residues. The CDR3 region is CSVRDPGGYTF.

The gene calls are TRBV28 and TRBJ2-1; the D call from TCRdb, TRBD2, cannot be confirmed without DNA. The CDR3 runs 15 residues. Germline V gene data show CDR1 as MDHEN and CDR2 as SYDVKM. The CDR3 spells CASLRLGPSYNEQFF.

The J gene is TRBJ2-3, the V gene TRBV29-1; as DNA is missing, the TRBD1 call by TCRdb cannot be tested. Per germline, CDR1 SQVTM and CDR2 ANQGSEA. There are 13 residues in the CDR3. The CDR3: CSAGDRDTDTQYF.

This sequence joins TRBV7-6 and TRBJ2-7; TCRdb designates TRBD1, a call that cannot be tested without DNA. The germline CDR1 and CDR2 sequences are SGHVS and FNYEAQ. The CDR3 has 14 residues. CDR3 sequence: CASSPRDRILEQYF.

This sequence joins TRBV6-2 or TRBV6-3 and TRBJ2-1. This CDR3 spans 16 amino acids. In germline, CDR1 is MNHEY, CDR2 SVGEGT. The CDR3 sequence: CASSFSREPSYNEQFF.

The chain uses TRBV9 and TRBJ2-2; TCRdb reports TRBD2, a call that lacks DNA to check it against. The CDR3 has 15 amino acids. Germline V gives CDR1 SGDLS, CDR2 YYNGEE. The CDR3 reads CASSAAGSPTGELFF.

J is TRBJ2-1 and V is TRBV11-3; lacking DNA, the TRBD2 call made by TCRdb goes unchecked. The germline CDR1 and CDR2 sequences are SGHNT and YENEEA. The CDR3 covers 16 residues. The CDR3 spells CASSTTSGRGDNEQFF.

The chain has TRBV6-5 and TRBJ2-7; TCRdb picks TRBD2, but there is no DNA to check that call. The V gene's germline CDR1 is MNHEY and CDR2 SVGAGI. The CDR3 is 15 residues long. CDR3 sequence reads: CASRAVGLGSYEQYF.

This chain joins TRBV5-4 and TRBJ2-7; the TCRdb D gene call, TRBD2, has no DNA to confirm it. Germline V gives CDR1 SGHNT, CDR2 YYREEE (reference sequence). The CDR3 has 14 residues. CDR3 residues: CASSLISGSYQQYF. Combining the CDR3 with reference TRBV5-4 and TRBJ2-7 gives the whole variable domain ETGVTQSPTHLIKTRGQQVTLRCSSQSGHNTVSWYQQALGQGPQFIFQYYREEENGRGNFPPRFSGLQFPNYSSELNVNALELDDSALYLCASSLISGSYQQYFGPGTRLTVT.

CDR3 loop: CASSFSTGLSLYEQYF. V is TRBV7-9 and J is TRBJ2-7; TCRdb proposes TRBD2, but this gene call is untestable without DNA. This CDR3 comprises 16 residues. Looked up from germline, CDR1 is SEHNR and CDR2 is FQNEAQ (reference sequence).

The genes are TRBV7-2 and TRBJ2-1; TCRdb indicates TRBD1, and absent DNA this call remains unverified. This CDR3 is 14 amino acids long. Germline lookup yields CDR1 SGHTA and CDR2 FQGNSA. The CDR3 here is CASSSTDSYNEQFF.

The V call is TRBV20-1, the J call TRBJ2-3; the D call of TRBD2 rests on TCRdb alone, since no DNA is present to check it. The CDR3 contains 16 residues. The germline CDR1 and CDR2 sequences are DFQATT and SNEGSKA (reference sequence). The CDR3 is CSARDWSGTYTDTQYF.

The chain is built from TRBV10-3 and TRBJ1-2; TCRdb picks TRBD1, but there is no DNA to check that call. CDR1 is ENHRY, CDR2 SYGVKD, per germline. The CDR3 runs to 16 residues. This CDR3 reads CAISGGTGRVDYGYTF.

The rearrangement joins TRBV9 to TRBJ2-7; the TRBD1 assignment by TCRdb is unverifiable without DNA. The CDR3 consists of 14 residues. CDR1 is SGDLS, CDR2 YYNGEE, per germline. This CDR3 reads CASGPGQGSYEQYF.

The V and J genes are TRBV6-5 and TRBJ1-2; TCRdb outputs TRBD1, but without DNA this stays unchecked. Germline CDR1 and CDR2: MNHEY and SVGAGI. The CDR3 loop spans 14 amino acids. The CDR3 here is CASQPTGNNYGYTF.

The rearrangement joins TRBV12-3 or TRBV12-4 to TRBJ1-1. The CDR3 has 15 residues. The CDR3 sequence is CASSASGRYSTEAFF.

The rearrangement joins TRBV4-3 to TRBJ1-2; TCRdb's D gene call, TRBD1, goes unchecked for lack of DNA. This CDR3 region has 16 residues. Germline V lookup: CDR1 LGHNA, CDR2 YSLEER. CDR3 residues: CASSQDRAGTTYGYTF.

The chain combines TRBV13 with TRBJ2-1. CDR1 and CDR2 (germline): PRHDT, FYEKMQ (reference sequence). CDR3 length: 12 residues. CDR3 region: CASSLVSNEQFF.

This chain uses TRBV29-1 with TRBJ1-2; absent DNA, TCRdb's TRBD1 call cannot be checked. The germline gives CDR1 SQVTM, CDR2 ANQGSEA. The CDR3 has 13 amino acids. Here the CDR3 reads CSTTGTGLSGYTF. The full variable domain, in which reference TRBV29-1 and TRBJ1-2 provide the parts outside the CDR3, is SAVISQKPSRDICQRGTSLTIQCQVDSQVTMMFWYRQQPGQSLTLIATANQGSEATYESGFVIDKFPISRPNLTFSTLTVSNMSPEDSSIYLCSTTGTGLSGYTFGSGTRLTVV.

The chain is built from TRBV7-2 and TRBJ2-5; TCRdb reports TRBD1, a call that lacks DNA to check it against. Germline loops: CDR1 SGHTA, CDR2 FQGNSA. The CDR3 is 17 residues long. CDR3 loop: CASSLDSAGKTGATQYF.

This sequence joins TRBV29-1 and TRBJ2-1; TCRdb gives TRBD1 as the D gene, but with no DNA this cannot be confirmed. This CDR3 comprises 15 residues. From germline, CDR1 is SQVTM and CDR2 ANQGSEA. The CDR3 loop reads CSVEGGDSSYNEQFF.

The gene calls are TRBV19 and TRBJ2-7; the D call of TRBD1 rests on TCRdb alone, since no DNA is present to check it. Germline loops: CDR1 LNHDA, CDR2 SQIVND (reference sequence). There are 14 residues in the CDR3. The CDR3 is CASSIRDRSYEQYF.